The clone carrying this TCR beta chain was observed at least ten times. These data originate in a study of early T cells in non-severe SARS-CoV-2 infection. TCRdb ran MiXCR on the 5' RACE reads and lists one entry per CDR3 protein. Of 100,000 to 140,000 distinct CDR3 sequences listed, approximately 10% were seen once; the top ten hold more than 6.5%. The sequence was collected from an adult who was a healthcare worker with PCR-confirmed SARS-CoV-2 infection or an uninfected control (not recorded which). Sequences were obtained from whole blood.

CDR3: CASSQAIGGRTDTQYF. The CDR3, as DNA: TGCGCCAGCAGCCAAGCTATTGGGGGGCGCACAGATACGCAGTATTTT. The chain is built from TRBV4-1 and TRBJ2-3, with D perhaps assigned TRBD1 or TRBD2 (6 bases each). The CDR3 spans 16 residues. The germline gives CDR1 MGHRA, CDR2 YSYEKL. The ends were cut back, 1 base at V and 1 base at J, with 12 bases in the middle.